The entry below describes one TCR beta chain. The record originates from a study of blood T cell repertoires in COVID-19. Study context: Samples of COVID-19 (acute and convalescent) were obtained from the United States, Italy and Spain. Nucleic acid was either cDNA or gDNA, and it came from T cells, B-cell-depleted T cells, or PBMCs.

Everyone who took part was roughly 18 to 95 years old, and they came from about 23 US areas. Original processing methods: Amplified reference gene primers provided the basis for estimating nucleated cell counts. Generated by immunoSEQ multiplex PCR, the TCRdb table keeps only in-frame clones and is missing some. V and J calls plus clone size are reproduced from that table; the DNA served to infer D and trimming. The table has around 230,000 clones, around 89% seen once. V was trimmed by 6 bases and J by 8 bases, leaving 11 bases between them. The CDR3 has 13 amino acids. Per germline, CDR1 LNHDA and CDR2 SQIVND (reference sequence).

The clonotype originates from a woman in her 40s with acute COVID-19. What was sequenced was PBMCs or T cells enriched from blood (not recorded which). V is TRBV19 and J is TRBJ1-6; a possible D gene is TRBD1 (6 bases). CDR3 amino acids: CASRQGGDSPLHF. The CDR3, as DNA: TGTGCCAGTAGACAGGGAGGGGATTCACCCCTCCACTTT.